What follows is one TCR beta chain and its context. Antigen: not known. This record belongs to a study of Graves' ophthalmopathy and Graves' hyperthyroidism. Findings and limits, study-wide: Distinction of ophthalmopathy from stable hyperthyroidism by a 13-signature model reached approximately 90% sensitivity and 81.08% specificity. Most expanded thyroid clonotypes above 0.001 frequency also appeared in blood.

Newly diagnosed, the hyperthyroidism patients had under 2 months' duration and were aged 18 to 65. Scientists amplified the TCR beta CDR3 regions from RNA transcripts. RT-PCR was first run with HTBI primers, then multiplex PCR in a second round. Each CDR3 protein is one row after TCRdb ran MiXCR on the multiplex PCR reads. The data hold over a million distinct CDR3 sequences, with 35% to 40% observed a single time. V lost 3 bases and J lost 4, with 16 bases in between. Germline values: CDR1 SGHTS, CDR2 YDEGEE. This CDR3 is built from 15 residues. The origin of this receptor is an adult man with Graves' hyperthyroidism. Material for sequencing was peripheral blood or thyroid tissue (not recorded which). V usage is TRBV5-8 and J usage is TRBJ2-5; TRBD2 is a possible D gene (5 bases). CDR3: CASSSPLASRETQYF. In DNA form, the CDR3 reads TGTGCCAGCAGCTCCCCCCTAGCTTCCAGAGAGACCCAGTACTTC.